This T cell receptor beta chain comes out of a study of beta chain features in type 1 diabetes. The V gene's germline CDR1 is SGHRS and CDR2 YFSETQ. The CDR3 length is 15 residues. The V segment lost 1 base and the J segment 4 bases; nucleotides outside the gene matches: 1. A CD45RO/CCR7/CD25/CD127/CD95/CD27 panel sorted naive, central memory, regulatory and stem cell-like memory CD4+ cells. Findings of the study overall: An over-representation of cells with high TCR expression could result from cDNA sequencing.

Comment on this clone: Its specificity is not known.

What was sequenced were expressed TCRB transcripts, since all of the isolated RNA had been reverse transcribed. Each sample of naive, central memory or regulatory T cells had, on average, roughly 3.6 million reads. Produced via immunoSEQ multiplex PCR; TCRdb's table is partial and in-frame only. The sample consists of around 400,000 clones, approximately 16% of them appearing once. The origin of this receptor is a woman in her late teens or twenties in good health. Sequenced material: naive CD4+ T cells from blood. The chain uses TRBV5-1 and TRBJ2-2, with 10 nucleotides matching TRBD1. CDR3 sequence reads: CASSLRTGGTGELFF. The DNA of the CDR3 is TGCGCCAGCAGCTTGCGGACAGGGGGCACCGGGGAGCTGTTTTTT.